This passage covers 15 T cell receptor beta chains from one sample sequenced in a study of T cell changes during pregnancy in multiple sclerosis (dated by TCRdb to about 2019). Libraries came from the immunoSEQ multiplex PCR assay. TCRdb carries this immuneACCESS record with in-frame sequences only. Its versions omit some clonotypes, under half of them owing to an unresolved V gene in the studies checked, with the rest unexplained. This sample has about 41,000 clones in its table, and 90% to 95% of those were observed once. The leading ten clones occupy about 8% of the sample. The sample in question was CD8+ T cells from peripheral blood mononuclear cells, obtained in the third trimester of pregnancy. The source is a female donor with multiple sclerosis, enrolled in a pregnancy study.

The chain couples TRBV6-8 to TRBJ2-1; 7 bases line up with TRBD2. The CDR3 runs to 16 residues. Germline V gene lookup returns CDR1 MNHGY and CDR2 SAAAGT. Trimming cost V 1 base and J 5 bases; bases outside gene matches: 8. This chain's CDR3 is CASSYFRDYPNNEQFF. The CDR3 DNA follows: TGTGCCAGCAGTTACTTCCGGGACTACCCTAACAATGAGCAGTTCTTC.

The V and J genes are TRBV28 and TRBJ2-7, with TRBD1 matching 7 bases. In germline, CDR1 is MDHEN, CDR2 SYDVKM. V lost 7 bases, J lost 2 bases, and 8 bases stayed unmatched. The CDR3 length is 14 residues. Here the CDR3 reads CASTLRQGAYEQYF. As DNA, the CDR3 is TGTGCCAGCACCCTTCGACAGGGAGCCTACGAGCAGTACTTC.

The DNA of the CDR3 is TGTGCCAGCCAAGGAGGCTTCTCCTACAATGAGCAGTTCTTC. Protein: CASQGGFSYNEQFF. The chain employs TRBV9 and TRBJ2-1, with a tentative D call TRBD2 (5 bases). The CDR3 extends over 14 amino acids. CDR1 and CDR2 (germline): SGDLS, YYNGEE. The germline V and J ends were trimmed by 7 bases and 0 bases, with 11 bases remaining between them.

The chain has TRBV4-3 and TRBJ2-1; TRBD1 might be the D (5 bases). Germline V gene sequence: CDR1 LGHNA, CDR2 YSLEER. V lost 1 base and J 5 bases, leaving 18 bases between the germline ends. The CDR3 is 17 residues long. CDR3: CASSQASAYKGHNEQFF. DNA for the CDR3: TGCGCCAGCAGCCAAGCCAGCGCCTACAAGGGGCACAATGAGCAGTTCTTC.

The DNA of the CDR3 is TGTGCCAGCAGGGACAACTCAATGGGCTTTAGCAATCAGCCCCAGCATTTT. Translating gives CASRDNSMGFSNQPQHF. V usage is TRBV27 and J usage is TRBJ1-5; a possible D gene is TRBD1 (5 bases). The V end lost 6 bases, the J end lost 0 bases, and 18 bases lay between the germline ends. The CDR3 runs 17 residues. CDR1 and CDR2 from the germline V gene are MNHEY and SMNVEV (reference sequence).

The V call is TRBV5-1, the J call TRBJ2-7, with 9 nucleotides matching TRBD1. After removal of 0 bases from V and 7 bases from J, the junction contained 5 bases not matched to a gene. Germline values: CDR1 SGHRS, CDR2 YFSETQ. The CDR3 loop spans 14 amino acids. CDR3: CASSLEQGAGEQYF. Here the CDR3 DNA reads TGCGCCAGCAGCTTGGAACAGGGGGCGGGGGAGCAGTACTTC.

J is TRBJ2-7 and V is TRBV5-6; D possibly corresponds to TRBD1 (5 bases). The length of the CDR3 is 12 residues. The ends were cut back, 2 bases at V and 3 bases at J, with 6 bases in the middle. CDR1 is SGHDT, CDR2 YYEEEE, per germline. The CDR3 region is CASSFDSYEQYF. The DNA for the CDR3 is TGTGCCAGCAGCTTCGACAGCTACGAGCAGTACTTC.

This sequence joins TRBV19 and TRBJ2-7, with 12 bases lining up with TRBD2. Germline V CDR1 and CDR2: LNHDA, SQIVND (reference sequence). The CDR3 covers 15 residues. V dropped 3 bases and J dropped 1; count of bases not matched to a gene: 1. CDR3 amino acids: CASSMGLAGSYEQYF. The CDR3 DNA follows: TGTGCCAGTAGTATGGGACTAGCGGGTTCCTACGAGCAGTACTTC.

CDR3 amino acids: CAREGNTGELFF. The CDR3 DNA is TGTGCCAGGGAGGGGAACACCGGGGAGCTGTTTTTT. The gene calls are TRBV7-9 and TRBJ2-2; the D gene is possibly TRBD2 (6 bases). V dropped 9 bases and J dropped 1 base, with 6 bases sitting between them. The CDR3 loop spans 12 amino acids. Germline CDR1 SEHNR, CDR2 FQNEAQ (reference sequence).

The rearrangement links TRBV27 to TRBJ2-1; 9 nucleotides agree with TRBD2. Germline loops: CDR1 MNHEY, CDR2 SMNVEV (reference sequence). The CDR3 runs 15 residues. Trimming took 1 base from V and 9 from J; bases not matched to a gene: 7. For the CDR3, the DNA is TGTGCCAGCAGTTTATGGAGCGGGAGGCATGGTGAGCAGTTCTTC. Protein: CASSLWSGRHGEQFF.

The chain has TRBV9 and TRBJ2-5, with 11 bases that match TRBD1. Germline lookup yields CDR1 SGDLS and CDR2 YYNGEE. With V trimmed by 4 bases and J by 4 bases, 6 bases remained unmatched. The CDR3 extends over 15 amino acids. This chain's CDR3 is CASSPQGTGGETQYF. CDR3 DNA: TGTGCCAGCAGCCCCCAAGGGACAGGGGGAGAGACCCAGTACTTC.

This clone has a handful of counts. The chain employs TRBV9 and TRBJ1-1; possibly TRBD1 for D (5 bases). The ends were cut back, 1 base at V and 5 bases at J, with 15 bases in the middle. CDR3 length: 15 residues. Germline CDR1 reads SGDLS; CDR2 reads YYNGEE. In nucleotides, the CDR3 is TGTGCCAGCAGCGTACCCGCAGGGCCGAAAACTGAAGCTTTCTTT. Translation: CASSVPAGPKTEAFF. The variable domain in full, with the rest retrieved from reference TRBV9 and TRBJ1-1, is DSGVTQTPKHLITATGQRVTLRCSPRSGDLSVYWYQQSLDQGLQFLIQYYNGEERAKGNILERFSAQQFPDLHSELNLSSLELGDSALYFCASSVPAGPKTEAFFGQGTRLTVV.

CDR3 DNA: TGTGCCAGCAGCTTAGGTAGTTCTATGCGGGACAGGGGGACCTACGAGCAGTACTTC. This sequence encodes CASSLGSSMRDRGTYEQYF. V gene TRBV7-8 combines with J gene TRBJ2-7; 11 bases fit TRBD1. There are 19 residues in the CDR3. The germline CDR1 and CDR2 sequences are SGHVS and FQNEAQ. V shed 1 base and J 2 bases; nucleotides not matched to a gene: 13.

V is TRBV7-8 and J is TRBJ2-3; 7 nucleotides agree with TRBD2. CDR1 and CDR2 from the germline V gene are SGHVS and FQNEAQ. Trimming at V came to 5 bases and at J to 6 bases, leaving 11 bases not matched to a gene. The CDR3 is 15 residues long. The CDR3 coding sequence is TGTGCCAGCAGCCAAAGCGGTGTTAGCGGGGATACGCAGTATTTT. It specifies CASSQSGVSGDTQYF.

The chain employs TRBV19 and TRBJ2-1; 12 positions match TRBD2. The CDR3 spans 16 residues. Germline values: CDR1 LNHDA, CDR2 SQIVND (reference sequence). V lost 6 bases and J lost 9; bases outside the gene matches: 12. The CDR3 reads CASSDRTSGIPAEQFF. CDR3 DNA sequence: TGTGCCAGTAGCGACCGGACTAGCGGGATTCCTGCTGAGCAGTTCTTC.